A selection of T cell receptor beta chains follows, all from one sample in a study of molecular identifiers for immune sequencing clone quantification. TCRdb called the PCR reads again in MiXCR, with one record for every CDR3 protein. Altogether more than 550,000 distinct CDR3 sequences are present, about 25% being singletons, with the ten largest covering about 0.73%. The source material was naive CD8+ T cells from blood, with Jurkat cell RNA spiked in. These receptor sequences come from a human donor in good health. Some libraries in this study had Jurkat cell RNA spiked in. Both conserved end residues are part of each CDR3. D genes are given only for firm matches. Size is stated for part of the rows, as once, few or many counts, or as a class when the clone is expanded.

cdr3_aa	cdr3_nt	d_call	j_call	clone_size	v_call
CASSLAPGVNYGYTF	TGTGCCAGCAGCCTAGCCCCCGGGGTGAACTATGGCTACACCTTC	.	TRBJ1-2	.	TRBV5-5
CASSLLFGTSSNTDTQYF	TGTGCCAGCAGTTTACTGTTTGGGACTAGCAGTAACACAGATACGCAGTATTTT	TRBD2	TRBJ2-3	.	TRBV28
CASSLGLATSYEQYF	TGTGCCAGCAGCTTAGGCCTGGCCACTAGCTACGAGCAGTACTTC	.	TRBJ2-7	few	TRBV13
CSASGLVNPSSGEQFF	TGCAGTGCTAGTGGACTAGTTAATCCCTCGAGCGGTGAGCAGTTCTTC	TRBD2	TRBJ2-1	few	TRBV20-1
CAWAFQGATTEAFF	TGTGCCTGGGCCTTCCAGGGGGCCACCACTGAAGCTTTCTTT	TRBD1	TRBJ1-1	.	TRBV30
CSARDRSFGNTIYF	TGCAGTGCTAGAGATCGGAGTTTCGGAAACACCATATATTTT	.	TRBJ1-3	.	TRBV20-1
CASSSSDSSYNEQFF	TGTGCCAGCAGCTCCTCGGACAGTAGCTACAATGAGCAGTTCTTC	.	TRBJ2-1	few	TRBV11-2
CASSLGHSSALDGF	TGTGCCAGCAGTTTAGGACACTCATCTGCCTTGGATGGTTTC	.	TRBJ1-2	many	TRBV7-9
CSTIEGDGTDTQYF	TGCAGTACCATCGAGGGAGACGGCACAGATACGCAGTATTTT	.	TRBJ2-3	.	TRBV20-1
CASSSTRGTYEQYF	TGTGCCAGCAGCTCGACTAGGGGGACCTACGAGCAGTACTTC	.	TRBJ2-7	many	TRBV7-2
CASSISGYSYEQYF	TGTGCCAGTAGTATTTCGGGTTACTCCTACGAGCAGTACTTC	.	TRBJ2-7	few	TRBV19
CASGLVWGLDYGYTF	TGTGCTAGTGGTTTGGTATGGGGATTGGACTATGGCTACACCTTC	.	TRBJ1-2	.	TRBV12-5
CASSLADRVPFYGYTF	TGTGCCAGCAGCCTCGCCGACAGGGTCCCCTTCTATGGCTACACCTTC	TRBD1	TRBJ1-2	many	TRBV14
CASSHPGTDPYEQYF	TGTGCCAGCAGCCACCCCGGGACAGACCCCTACGAGCAGTACTTC	TRBD1	TRBJ2-7	few	TRBV7-9
CASSTPERPPYEPYF	TGTGCCAGCAGCACGCCGGAGCGCCCGCCCTACGAGCCGTACTTC	.	TRBJ2-7	.	TRBV7-2
CACQDPQGGYGYTF	TGTGCCTGCCAAGACCCCCAGGGTGGCTATGGCTACACCTTC	.	TRBJ1-2	.	TRBV30
CASSGRETFYEQYF	TGTGCCAGCAGCGGACGGGAGACCTTCTACGAGCAGTACTTC	.	TRBJ2-7	few	TRBV7-2
CAGSQVFGGGIGVIDTQYF	TGTGCCGGCAGCCAAGTTTTTGGAGGCGGTATTGGGGTCATCGATACGCAGTATTTT	.	TRBJ2-3	.	TRBV3-1
CSARDLKASGNYEQYF	TGCAGTGCTAGAGATTTGAAGGCTAGCGGGAACTACGAGCAGTACTTC	TRBD2	TRBJ2-7	many	TRBV20-1
CASREGVLETRYF	TGTGCCAGCAGGGAGGGAGTCCTAGAGACCCGGTACTTC	.	TRBJ2-5	.	TRBV6-1
CASSIGQGGFTYEQYF	TGTGCCAGCAGTATCGGACAGGGAGGGTTTACCTACGAGCAGTACTTC	.	TRBJ2-7	.	TRBV27
CASSSPITGAGNTEAFF	TGTGCCAGCAGCTCCCCAATTACAGGGGCCGGGAACACTGAAGCTTTCTTT	TRBD1	TRBJ1-1	many	TRBV7-8
CAWSPDSNQPQHF	TGTGCCTGGAGTCCAGACAGTAATCAGCCCCAGCATTTT	.	TRBJ1-5	.	TRBV30
CASSVDWGPNTEAFF	TGTGCCAGCAGCGTAGATTGGGGCCCGAACACTGAAGCTTTCTTT	.	TRBJ1-1	few	TRBV9
CASSPRNRDTQNIQYF	TGTGCCAGCAGTCCAAGAAACCGGGACACCCAAAACATTCAGTACTTC	.	TRBJ2-4	few	TRBV12-3/TRBV12-4
CAWGNMNIEAFF	TGTGCCTGGGGAAACATGAATATCGAAGCTTTCTTT	.	TRBJ1-1	.	TRBV30
CASSFDRGGDTQYF	TGTGCCAGCAGCTTCGACAGGGGCGGTGATACGCAGTATTTT	TRBD1	TRBJ2-3	many	TRBV7-9
CSARDLILATILYEQYF	TGCAGTGCTAGAGATCTAATATTGGCTACAATTCTCTACGAGCAGTACTTC	.	TRBJ2-7	.	TRBV20-1
CATSGYTYSGNTIYF	TGTGCCACCAGCGGCTACACCTACTCTGGAAACACCATATATTTT	.	TRBJ1-3	few	TRBV15
CASGQGKRSEQYF	TGCGCCAGTGGACAGGGGAAGCGGAGCGAGCAGTACTTC	TRBD1	TRBJ2-7	few	TRBV10-2
CASSPTGQGAAEAFF	TGCGCCAGCAGCCCTACAGGACAGGGGGCTGCAGAAGCTTTCTTT	TRBD1	TRBJ1-1	many	TRBV4-1
CASSEKGFNIQYF	TGTGCCAGCAGCGAAAAAGGGTTCAACATTCAGTACTTC	.	TRBJ2-4	many	TRBV5-4
CASSLYSPTGTGELFF	TGCGCCAGCAGCTTGTACTCTCCGACGGGGACCGGGGAGCTGTTTTTT	.	TRBJ2-2	many	TRBV5-1
CASMGRGAHSETQYF	TGTGCCAGCATGGGGCGGGGAGCCCACTCAGAGACCCAGTACTTC	.	TRBJ2-5	few	TRBV25-1
CASSLWIGQISGNTIYF	TGTGCCAGCAGCTTATGGATCGGTCAGATCTCTGGAAACACCATATATTTT	.	TRBJ1-3	many	TRBV7-8
CAGSLVDRGGRAQYF	TGTGCCGGCAGTTTAGTCGACCGGGGAGGCCGGGCCCAGTACTTC	.	TRBJ2-5	.	TRBV12-3/TRBV12-4
CASYAGGGFYEQYF	TGTGCCAGCTACGCAGGGGGCGGTTTCTACGAGCAGTACTTC	TRBD1	TRBJ2-7	.	TRBV18
CASSSLAVNQPQHF	TGTGCCAGCAGTTCTCTGGCGGTTAATCAGCCCCAGCATTTT	.	TRBJ1-5	few	TRBV27
CSVNEQFF	TGCAGCGTTAATGAGCAGTTCTTC	.	TRBJ2-1	.	TRBV29-1
CASSLAQGKGQPQHF	TGTGCCAGCAGCTTAGCGCAGGGAAAGGGACAGCCCCAGCATTTT	.	TRBJ1-5	once	TRBV11-2
CASSVLLVNTGELFF	TGTGCCAGCAGCGTATTGCTCGTGAACACCGGGGAGCTGTTTTTT	.	TRBJ2-2	many	TRBV9
CASSPQDQETQYF	TGTGCCAGCAGCCCACAGGACCAAGAGACCCAGTACTTC	.	TRBJ2-5	many	TRBV13
CASSQDQEYTGELFF	TGCGCCAGCAGCCAAGATCAGGAGTACACCGGGGAGCTGTTTTTT	.	TRBJ2-2	.	TRBV4-3
CASSYSIPGVEPQYF	TGTGCCAGCAGTTACTCGATCCCGGGGGTGGAGCCCCAGTACTTC	.	TRBJ2-5	.	TRBV6-6
CASSQGTLYQETQYF	TGTGCCAGCAGCCAAGGGACACTGTACCAAGAGACCCAGTACTTC	.	TRBJ2-5	many	TRBV14
CASSQDDTSGGADTQYF	TGCGCCAGCAGCCAAGACGACACTAGCGGGGGGGCGGATACGCAGTATTTT	TRBD2	TRBJ2-3	few	TRBV4-3
CASSPWDRSTEQYF	TGCGCCAGCAGCCCCTGGGACAGGAGCACCGAGCAGTACTTC	TRBD1	TRBJ2-7	many	TRBV5-1
CSGLLGGIDNEQFF	TGCAGCGGTCTCCTCGGGGGGATAGACAATGAGCAGTTCTTC	TRBD2	TRBJ2-1	.	TRBV29-1
CASSHLGRTEAFF	TGTGCCAGCAGCCACCTAGGGAGGACTGAAGCTTTCTTT	.	TRBJ1-1	few	TRBV6-5
CASSPRDRESYEQYF	TGTGCCAGCAGCCCACGAGACAGGGAGTCCTACGAGCAGTACTTC	TRBD1	TRBJ2-7	few	TRBV7-9
CASTGTVNEKLFF	TGTGCCAGCACCGGGACAGTAAATGAAAAACTGTTTTTT	TRBD1	TRBJ1-4	few	TRBV19
CASSQEGIAGELEQFF	TGCGCCAGCAGCCAAGAAGGGATAGCGGGGGAACTTGAGCAGTTCTTC	TRBD2	TRBJ2-1	.	TRBV4-3
CASSYPTGLLNTEAFF	TGTGCCAGCAGTTACCCGACAGGGTTACTGAACACTGAAGCTTTCTTT	TRBD1	TRBJ1-1	.	TRBV6-2/TRBV6-3